The clone carrying this TCR beta chain showed up many times. Its antigen is not known. There are 16 residues in the CDR3. Germline loops: CDR1 MRHNA, CDR2 SNTAGT. The J segment lost 2 bases and the V segment lost 4 bases, leaving 7 bases of the junction unmatched. The data belong to a study of response to subunit inactivated influenza vaccine. General study points: Researchers suggested that each seasonal influenza vaccination recruits few new T cells.

TCRdb ran MiXCR on the RT-PCR reads and lists one entry per CDR3 protein. The table has approximately 480,000 distinct CDR3 sequences, about a tenth seen once; the top ten hold more than 10%. This material consisted of PBMCs from blood, taken 35 to 45 days after vaccination. V and J are TRBV6-4 and TRBJ2-7; 11 bases fit TRBD2. The TCR comes from a man aged 45-65 years who received an inactivated influenza vaccine. CDR3: CASSGPGTSGTYEQYF. The CDR3 bases are TGTGCCAGCAGTGGCCCCGGGACTAGCGGAACCTACGAGCAGTACTTC.